The clone carrying this T cell receptor beta chain was observed at least ten times. Diagnosing involved the use of clinical symptoms, serum thyroxine and TRAb, thyroid ultrasound and orbital computed tomography. TCR beta CDR3 sequences were amplified from RNA transcripts. The HTBI primer set was used in a first-round RT-PCR of the TCR CDR3. Using its own MiXCR run on the multiplex PCR reads, TCRdb lists one record per CDR3 protein. The sample yields nearly 750,000 distinct CDR3 sequences, 35% seen once. There are 15 residues in the CDR3. Trimming removed 5 bases from V and 3 bases from J; junction bases left unmatched: 10. Germline V gives CDR1 SGHTA, CDR2 FQGNSA. The data derive from a study of T cells in Graves' hyperthyroidism and ophthalmopathy.

This receptor was taken from a woman between 40 and 50 years old with Graves' hyperthyroidism. V usage is TRBV7-2 and J usage is TRBJ2-7; 7 bases map to TRBD1. The material sequenced was blood. The CDR3 nucleotides read TGTGCCAGCAGCCAGAACGGACAGGCGGTCTACGAGCAGTACTTC. This gives the protein CASSQNGQAVYEQYF.